This TCR beta chain was documented in a study of patients and donors after allogeneic stem cell transplantation (dated by TCRdb to 2020 to 2021). Based on its abundance in the sample, this clonotype is large (0.1 to 1%). Its antigen specificity is not known. Nothing much larger sits one base from this clone, and base qualities are not available. Libraries came from RT-PCR. The reads were generated on a NextSeq 550. TCRdb ran its own pipeline on the public reads, namely fastp trimming at Q25 and MiXCR clone calling, and kept in-frame beta chains. All rows with the same CDR3 protein become a single entry with the most common DNA and genes. For this sample the table gives roughly 1,700 distinct CDR3 sequences, of which under 30% were detected only once. The ten largest make up about 28% of the sample. The V and J ends are trimmed by 3 bases and 3 bases, leaving 8 bases between them. CDR1 is given as SGHAT and CDR2 as FQNNGV, both from the germline V gene. The CDR3, cysteine through phenylalanine, is 13 amino acids long. Only the CDR3 portion is preserved as DNA: 39 bases, with reading frame beginning at the first base.

Sequencing was performed on blood, either unsorted or a sorted T cell fraction (not recorded which). The sequence joins TRBV11-2 to TRBJ2-5, with no D gene named confidently. The source of this sequence is a human donor who was either an allogeneic HSCT recipient or a stem cell or donor lymphocyte infusion donor (not recorded which). It is not recorded whose cells these are; they may come from a transplant donor. The CDR3 protein: CASSFGEKETQYF. The DNA sequence is TGTGCCAGCAGCTTCGGAGAAAAAGAGACCCAGTACTTC.